This is a list of T cell receptor beta chains from one sample in a study of Tregs in tolerant kidney transplant recipients. Clones were read by immunoSEQ multiplex PCR, and TCRdb kept only the in-frame ones, dropping some. The sample gives approximately 65,000 clones, 80% to 85% of which show up once; roughly 4% is in the top ten. Input material: CD4+ T cells from blood. Receptors were obtained from a human donor in good health. Both conserved end residues are part of each CDR3. Some rows mark clone size as missing; the rest say once, few, many or name a class of expanded clone.

TRBJ2-4,NA,TRBV2,CASSGGTGENIQYF
TRBJ2-7,few,TRBV5-1,CASSGRSTYEQYF
TRBJ2-7,NA,TRBV27,CASSLSYSNYEQYF
TRBJ2-7,NA,TRBV30,CAWSVTLAGTYEQYF
TRBJ1-5,NA,TRBV4-2,CASSQEWDSNQPQHF
TRBJ2-3,NA,TRBV7-9,CASSPGTSGDIDTQYF
TRBJ1-1,NA,TRBV6-1,CASIGNTEAFF
TRBJ1-1,NA,TRBV6-5,CASSDPGTGPKAFF
TRBJ2-3,NA,TRBV9,CASSVGSKVGDTQYF
TRBJ2-1,NA,TRBV27,CASSFSGGGYGEQFF
TRBJ1-3,NA,TRBV10-2,CASMSITRGSSSGNTIYF
TRBJ1-2,NA,TRBV5-4,CASSFLNPAGGYGYTF
TRBJ1-6,NA,TRBV27,CASRFREEPGGRFTLHF
TRBJ2-7,NA,TRBV27,CASSSWTGTYEQYF
TRBJ1-4,NA,TRBV15,CATSSGQPTNEKLFF
TRBJ1-1,NA,TRBV9,CASSVFENTEAFF
TRBJ2-1,NA,TRBV30,CACRAPLLLYNEQFF
TRBJ1-6,NA,TRBV9,CASSVKANPDSPLHF
TRBJ1-4,NA,TRBV7-9,CASTSVTNEKLFF
TRBJ2-3,once,TRBV13,CASSLAGLSLDTQYF
TRBJ2-1,NA,TRBV7-3,CASSQGSRAYNEQFF
TRBJ2-7,NA,TRBV19,CASSNTQGYEQYF
TRBJ2-2,NA,TRBV15,CATSRAPGVNTGELFF
TRBJ2-4,NA,TRBV5-1,CASSTGLAKNIQYF
TRBJ2-7,NA,TRBV6-5,CASSEPGTGYEQYF
TRBJ1-4,NA,TRBV7-9,CASSLAGSLGEKLFF
TRBJ1-5,once,TRBV6-5,CASSFVGVGYQPQHF
TRBJ1-1,NA,TRBV18,CASSPHPLNTEAFF
TRBJ2-2,once,TRBV10-3,CAISEMGAPGELFF
TRBJ2-1,NA,TRBV9,CASSANYNEQFF
TRBJ1-4,NA,TRBV10-3,CAISESWEKLFF
TRBJ2-1,NA,TRBV5-6,CASSLYILYNEQFF
TRBJ1-4,NA,TRBV6-5,CASRDRGEEKLFF
TRBJ1-3,few,TRBV9,CASSVVGDTIYF
TRBJ1-1,NA,TRBV9,CASSASWGSASEAFF